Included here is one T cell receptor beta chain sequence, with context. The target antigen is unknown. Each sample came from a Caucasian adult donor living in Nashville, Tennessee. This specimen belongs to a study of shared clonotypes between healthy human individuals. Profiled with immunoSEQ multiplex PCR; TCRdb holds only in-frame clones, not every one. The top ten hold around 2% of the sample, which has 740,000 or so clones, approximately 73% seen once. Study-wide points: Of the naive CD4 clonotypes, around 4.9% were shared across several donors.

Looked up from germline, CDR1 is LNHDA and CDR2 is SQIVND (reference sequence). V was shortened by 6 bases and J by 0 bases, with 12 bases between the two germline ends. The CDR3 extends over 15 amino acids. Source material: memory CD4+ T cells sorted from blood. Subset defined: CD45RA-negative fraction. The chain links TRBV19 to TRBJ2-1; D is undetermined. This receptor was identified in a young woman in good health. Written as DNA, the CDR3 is TGTGCCAGTAGCGGACCGGCGAGCTCCTACAATGAGCAGTTCTTC. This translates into CASSGPASSYNEQFF.